This T cell receptor beta chain was identified during a study of T cells in Graves' hyperthyroidism and ophthalmopathy. Template material for amplifying TCR beta CDR3 regions consisted of RNA transcripts. During a first-round RT-PCR of the TCR CDR3, the HTBI primer set was used. TCRdb re-derived calls from the multiplex PCR reads in MiXCR, one entry per CDR3 protein. The table lists hundreds of thousands of distinct CDR3 sequences, more than 20% of them singletons. In germline, CDR1 is MDHEN, CDR2 SYDVKM. This CDR3 has 15 residues. This clonotype was seen a handful of times. One junction end disagrees with the germline gene, perhaps due to a read error.

The rearrangement joins TRBV28 to TRBJ2-3; 10 bases line up with TRBD2. Sequencing input: blood. The clonotype comes from a man aged 25 to 45 with Graves' ophthalmopathy. The CDR3 reads CACSLEREGSDTQYF. The CDR3 DNA reads as TGTGCCTGCAGTTTGGAGCGGGAGGGCTCAGATACGCAGTATTTT. The complete variable domain, with remaining parts taken from reference TRBV28 and TRBJ2-3, reads DVKVTQSSRYLVKRTGEKVFLECVQDMDHENMFWYRQDPGLGLRLIYFSYDVKMKEKGDIPEGYSVSREKKERFSLILESASTNQTSMYLCACSLEREGSDTQYFGPGTRLTVL.